These T cell receptor beta chains were read from a single sample in a study of blood T cell repertoires in COVID-19. Method: immunoSEQ multiplex PCR; TCRdb's copy keeps in-frame clones and lacks some. The sample holds fewer than 50,000 clones, 87% seen once. Sequencing used peripheral blood. The receptors derive from a man aged 60 to 69 with COVID-19, enrolled during active disease. Each CDR3 is given with its conserved first and last residue. The D gene is left open where the match is weak. Rows give clone size only sometimes, using once, few, many, or a class for an expanded clone.

d_call | clone_size | j_call | v_call | cdr3_aa | cdr3_nt
. | once | TRBJ2-7 | TRBV2 | CASSPNLAGSDEQYF | TGTGCCAGCAGCCCCAATTTGGCGGGTTCCGACGAGCAGTACTTC
. | . | TRBJ2-3 | TRBV7-6 | CASSSLGPGDTQYF | TGTGCCAGCAGCTCCCTGGGGCCTGGAGATACGCAGTATTTT
TRBD1 | . | TRBJ1-2 | TRBV7-3 | CASSPYPTGAYYGYTF | TGTGCCAGCAGCCCGTATCCAACAGGGGCGTACTATGGCTACACCTTC
. | . | TRBJ1-1 | TRBV11-2 | CASSLDHGGNTEAFF | TGTGCCAGCAGCTTAGACCACGGCGGTAACACTGAAGCTTTCTTT
TRBD1 | . | TRBJ1-1 | TRBV10-3 | CAISQTGVSGEAFF | TGTGCCATCAGTCAGACAGGGGTCTCTGGTGAAGCTTTCTTT
TRBD1 | . | TRBJ1-4 | TRBV3-1/TRBV3-2 | CASSTRTGGGEKLFF | TGTGCCAGCAGCACCCGGACAGGGGGGGGTGAAAAACTGTTTTTT
TRBD2 | few | TRBJ2-3 | TRBV9 | CASSKGGISTDTQYF | TGTGCCAGCAGTAAGGGAGGGATTTCCACAGATACGCAGTATTTT
TRBD1 | . | TRBJ1-4 | TRBV27 | CASSRNIRDRANEKLFF | TGTGCCAGCAGTCGAAACATCCGGGACAGAGCTAATGAAAAACTGTTTTTT
. | . | TRBJ1-4 | TRBV6-6 | CASARGFNEKLFF | TGTGCCAGCGCACGTGGCTTTAATGAAAAACTGTTTTTT
. | once | TRBJ2-1 | TRBV28 | CASSPTARTEQFF | TGTGCCAGCAGTCCGACCGCTAGAACTGAGCAGTTCTTC
. | . | TRBJ2-7 | TRBV19 | CASSIGGSVYEQYF | TGTGCCAGTAGTATAGGTGGGAGCGTCTACGAGCAGTACTTC
TRBD1 | . | TRBJ1-5 | TRBV28 | CASSRTRTGYQPQHF | TGTGCCAGCAGCCGTACCCGGACAGGGTATCAGCCCCAGCATTTT
. | . | TRBJ1-2 | TRBV11-2 | CASTSNRGGRYYGYTF | TGTGCCAGCACCTCTAATCGTGGAGGGCGATACTATGGCTACACCTTC
. | once | TRBJ1-1 | TRBV5-1 | CASSLAGMNTEAFF | TGCGCCAGCAGCTTGGCCGGGATGAACACTGAAGCTTTCTTT
. | . | TRBJ2-2 | TRBV24-1 | CATRAHRGGQTGELFF | TGTGCCACCAGGGCCCATCGTGGAGGGCAGACCGGGGAGCTGTTTTTT
. | few | TRBJ1-1 | TRBV28 | CASHGSGRAWGNTEAFF | TGTGCCAGCCACGGGTCGGGCAGGGCGTGGGGGAACACTGAAGCTTTCTTT
. | . | TRBJ1-3 | TRBV5-3 | CARSASGEIASGNTIYF | TGTGCCAGAAGCGCTTCAGGGGAAATCGCCTCTGGAAACACCATATATTTT
. | . | TRBJ1-1 | TRBV5-1 | CASSLDALRVAEAFF | TGCGCCAGCAGCTTGGACGCACTTCGAGTCGCTGAAGCTTTCTTT
. | . | TRBJ1-5 | TRBV4-2 | CASSQAGGNQPQHF | TGTGCCAGCAGCCAAGCAGGGGGCAATCAGCCCCAGCATTTT
. | . | TRBJ1-3 | TRBV9 | CASTASTGNTIYF | TGTGCCAGCACTGCGTCGACTGGAAACACCATATATTTT
TRBD1 | . | TRBJ1-2 | TRBV30 | CAWSVQRDRATGYTF | TGTGCCTGGAGTGTACAAAGAGACAGGGCGACTGGCTACACCTTC
TRBD2 | . | TRBJ2-1 | TRBV5-4 | CASSSPLAGFYNEQFF | TGTGCCAGCAGCTCGCCACTAGCGGGATTTTATAATGAGCAGTTCTTC
. | . | TRBJ2-3 | TRBV4-2 | CASSQVELGNSDTQYF | TGTGCCAGCAGCCAAGTCGAATTGGGCAACTCCGATACGCAGTATTTT
TRBD1 | . | TRBJ2-4 | TRBV6-2/TRBV6-3 | CASSYGGQLKNIQYF | TGTGCCAGCAGTTACGGGGGACAGCTGAAAAACATTCAGTACTTC
TRBD2 | . | TRBJ2-2 | TRBV7-9 | CASSLLREDGELFF | TGTGCCAGCAGCTTATTGCGGGAGGACGGGGAGCTGTTTTTT
. | . | TRBJ2-7 | TRBV20-1 | CSARASYEQYF | TGCAGTGCTAGGGCCTCCTACGAGCAGTACTTC
. | . | TRBJ2-3 | TRBV28 | CASSGGPTDTQYF | TGTGCCAGCAGCGGGGGGCCCACAGATACGCAGTATTTT
. | once | TRBJ1-1 | TRBV14 | CASSQARRASKAFF | TGTGCCAGCAGCCAAGCCCGGAGAGCGAGTAAAGCTTTCTTT
. | . | TRBJ1-3 | TRBV27 | CASRALSGNTIYF | TGTGCCAGCAGGGCCCTCTCTGGAAACACCATATATTTT
TRBD1 | . | TRBJ2-3 | TRBV3-1/TRBV3-2 | CASSQDGQGPDTQYF | TGTGCCAGCAGCCAAGACGGACAGGGCCCAGATACGCAGTATTTT
TRBD1 | . | TRBJ1-1 | TRBV30 | CACQTGGTEAFF | TGTGCCTGCCAGACAGGGGGCACTGAAGCTTTCTTT
TRBD2 | . | TRBJ2-4 | TRBV28 | CASSPGGEAKNIQYF | TGTGCCAGCAGCCCCGGGGGGGAAGCCAAAAACATTCAGTACTTC
. | . | TRBJ2-7 | TRBV19 | CASRSDGLLTNEQYF | TGTGCCAGTAGATCGGACGGACTGCTAACCAACGAGCAGTACTTC
. | . | TRBJ2-7 | TRBV9 | CASSPGTTLSYEQYF | TGTGCCAGCAGCCCTGGGACAACCCTCTCCTACGAGCAGTACTTC
. | . | TRBJ2-7 | TRBV7-9 | CASSFTGYEQYF | TGTGCCAGCAGCTTCACGGGCTACGAGCAGTACTTC
TRBD1 | once | TRBJ2-7 | TRBV11-2 | CASSFRDRPYEQYF | TGTGCCAGCAGCTTCCGGGACAGGCCCTACGAGCAGTACTTC
TRBD1 | . | TRBJ1-2 | TRBV5-4 | CASSSPQGLSPNYGYTF | TGTGCCAGCAGCTCCCCACAGGGGTTGTCCCCTAACTATGGCTACACCTTC
TRBD2 | . | TRBJ2-2 | TRBV27 | CASSPRLAGGLGELFF | TGTGCCAGCAGTCCAAGACTAGCGGGAGGGTTAGGGGAGCTGTTTTTT
. | . | TRBJ1-1 | TRBV6-5 | CASSRTNLNQAFF | TGTGCCAGCAGTCGGACAAACCTCAACCAAGCTTTCTTT
. | . | TRBJ2-2 | TRBV7-9 | CASSLGWGEDTGELFF | TGTGCCAGCAGCCTCGGGTGGGGGGAGGACACCGGGGAGCTGTTTTTT